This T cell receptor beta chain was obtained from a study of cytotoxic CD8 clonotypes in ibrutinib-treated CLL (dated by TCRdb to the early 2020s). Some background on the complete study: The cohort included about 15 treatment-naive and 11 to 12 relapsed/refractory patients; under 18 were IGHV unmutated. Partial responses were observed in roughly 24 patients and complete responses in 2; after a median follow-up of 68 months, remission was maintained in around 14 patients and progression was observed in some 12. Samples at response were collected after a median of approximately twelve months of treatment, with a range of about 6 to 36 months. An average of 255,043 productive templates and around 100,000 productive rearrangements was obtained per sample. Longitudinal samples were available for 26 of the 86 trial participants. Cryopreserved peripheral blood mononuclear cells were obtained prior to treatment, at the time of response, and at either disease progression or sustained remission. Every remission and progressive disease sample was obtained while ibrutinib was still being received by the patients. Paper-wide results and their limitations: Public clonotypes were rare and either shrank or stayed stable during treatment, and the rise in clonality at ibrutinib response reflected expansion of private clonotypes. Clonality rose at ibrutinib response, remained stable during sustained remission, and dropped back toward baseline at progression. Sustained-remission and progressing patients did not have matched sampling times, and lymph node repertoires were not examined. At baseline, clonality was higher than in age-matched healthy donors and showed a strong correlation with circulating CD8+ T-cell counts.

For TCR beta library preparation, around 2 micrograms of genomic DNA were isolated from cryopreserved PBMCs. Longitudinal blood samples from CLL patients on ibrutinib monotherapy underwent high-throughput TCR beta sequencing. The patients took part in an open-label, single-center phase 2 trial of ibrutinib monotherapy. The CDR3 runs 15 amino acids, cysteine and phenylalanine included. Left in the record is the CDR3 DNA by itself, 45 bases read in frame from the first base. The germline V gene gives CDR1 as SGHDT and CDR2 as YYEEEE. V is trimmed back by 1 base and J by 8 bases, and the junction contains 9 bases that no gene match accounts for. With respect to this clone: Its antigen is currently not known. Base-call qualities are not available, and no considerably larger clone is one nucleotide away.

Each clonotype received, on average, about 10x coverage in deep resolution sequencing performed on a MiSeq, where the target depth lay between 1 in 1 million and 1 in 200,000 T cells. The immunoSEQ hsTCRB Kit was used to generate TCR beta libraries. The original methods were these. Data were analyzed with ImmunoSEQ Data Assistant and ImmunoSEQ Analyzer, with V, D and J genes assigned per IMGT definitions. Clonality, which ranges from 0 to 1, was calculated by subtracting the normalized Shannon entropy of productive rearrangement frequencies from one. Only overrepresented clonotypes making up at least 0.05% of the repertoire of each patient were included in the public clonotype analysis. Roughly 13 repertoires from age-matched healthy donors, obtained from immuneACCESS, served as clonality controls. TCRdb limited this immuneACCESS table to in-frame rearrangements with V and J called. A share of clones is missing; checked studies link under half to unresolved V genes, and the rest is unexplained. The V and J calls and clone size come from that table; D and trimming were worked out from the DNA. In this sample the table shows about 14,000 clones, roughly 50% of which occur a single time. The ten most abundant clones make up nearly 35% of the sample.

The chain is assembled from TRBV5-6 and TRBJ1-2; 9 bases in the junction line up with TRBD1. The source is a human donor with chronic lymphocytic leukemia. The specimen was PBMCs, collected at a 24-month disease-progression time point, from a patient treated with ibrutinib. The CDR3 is CASSLTGTGILGYTF. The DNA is TGTGCCAGCAGCTTGACCGGGACAGGGATCTTGGGCTACACCTTC.